Here is one T cell receptor (beta chain) with its context. Its antigen is not known. PCR involved 60 Vbeta and 13 Jbeta primers. Here immunoSEQ multiplex PCR was the method, and the copy in TCRdb shows in-frame clones only, minus some. The sample has about 200,000 clones; approximately 85% are singletons. The sample comes from a study of cytomegalovirus exposure and HLA in healthy donors. Trimming pared 1 base from V and 4 bases from J, leaving 11 bases between. Germline V gene sequence: CDR1 SQVTM, CDR2 ANQGSEA. This CDR3 is built from 14 residues. Study results and limitations: There were some public TCRs occurring in many donors, but most TCR sequences were rare. Common viral pathogens (according to a later analysis) appeared linked to several of the most significant clusters.

The sequenced sample consisted of PBMCs. This TCR came from a man younger than 30 in good health and CMV-seronegative. The V and J genes are TRBV29-1 and TRBJ2-1; tentative D call: TRBD2 (6 bases). The CDR3 loop is CSVEGGGAYNEQFF. The CDR3 DNA is TGCAGCGTTGAAGGAGGCGGGGCGTACAATGAGCAGTTCTTC.